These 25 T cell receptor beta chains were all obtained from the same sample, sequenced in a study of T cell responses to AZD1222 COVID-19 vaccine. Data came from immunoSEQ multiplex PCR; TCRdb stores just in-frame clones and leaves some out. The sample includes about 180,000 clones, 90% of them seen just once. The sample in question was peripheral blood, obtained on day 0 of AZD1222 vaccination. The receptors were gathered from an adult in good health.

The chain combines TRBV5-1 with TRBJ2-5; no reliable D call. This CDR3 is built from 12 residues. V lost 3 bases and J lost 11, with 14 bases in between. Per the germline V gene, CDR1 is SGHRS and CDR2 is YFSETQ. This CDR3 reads CASSSPTTTQYF. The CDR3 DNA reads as TGCGCCAGCAGCTCCCCGACAACGACGCAGTACTTC.

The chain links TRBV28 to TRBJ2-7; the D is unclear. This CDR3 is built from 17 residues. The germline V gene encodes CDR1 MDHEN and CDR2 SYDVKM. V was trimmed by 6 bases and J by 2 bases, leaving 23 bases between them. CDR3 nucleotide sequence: TGTGCCAGCAGCTTCAATCTTCAGGCGAACTCTCCCTACGAGCAGTACTTC. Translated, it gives CASSFNLQANSPYEQYF. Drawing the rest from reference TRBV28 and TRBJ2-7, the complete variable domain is DVKVTQSSRYLVKRTGEKVFLECVQDMDHENMFWYRQDPGLGLRLIYFSYDVKMKEKGDIPEGYSVSREKKERFSLILESASTNQTSMYLCASSFNLQANSPYEQYFGPGTRLTVT.

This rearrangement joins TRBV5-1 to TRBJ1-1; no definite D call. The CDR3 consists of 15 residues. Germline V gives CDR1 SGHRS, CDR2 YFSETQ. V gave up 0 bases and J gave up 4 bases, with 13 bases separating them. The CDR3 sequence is CASSLGPYSRTEAFF. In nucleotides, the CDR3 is TGCGCCAGCAGCTTGGGTCCGTATAGTCGCACTGAAGCTTTCTTT.

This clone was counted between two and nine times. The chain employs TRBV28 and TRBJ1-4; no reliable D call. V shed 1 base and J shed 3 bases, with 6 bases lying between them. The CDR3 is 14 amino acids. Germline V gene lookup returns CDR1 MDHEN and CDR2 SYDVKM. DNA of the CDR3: TGTGCCAGCAGTTTATCGGGAGCTAATGAAAAACTGTTTTTT. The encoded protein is CASSLSGANEKLFF.

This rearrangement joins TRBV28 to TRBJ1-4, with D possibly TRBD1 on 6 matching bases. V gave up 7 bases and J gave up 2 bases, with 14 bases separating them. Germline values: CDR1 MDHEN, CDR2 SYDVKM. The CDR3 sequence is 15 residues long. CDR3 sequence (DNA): TGTGCCAGCATTTCCGGGGGGCTGACTAATGAAAAACTGTTTTTT. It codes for CASISGGLTNEKLFF. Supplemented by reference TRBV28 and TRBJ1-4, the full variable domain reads DVKVTQSSRYLVKRTGEKVFLECVQDMDHENMFWYRQDPGLGLRLIYFSYDVKMKEKGDIPEGYSVSREKKERFSLILESASTNQTSMYLCASISGGLTNEKLFFGSGTQLSVL.

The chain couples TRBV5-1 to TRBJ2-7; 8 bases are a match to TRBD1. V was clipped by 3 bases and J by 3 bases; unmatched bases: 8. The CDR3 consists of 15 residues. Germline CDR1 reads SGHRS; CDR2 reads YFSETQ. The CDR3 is CASSSTGADLYEQYF. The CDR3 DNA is TGCGCCAGCAGCTCGACAGGGGCGGACCTCTACGAGCAGTACTTC. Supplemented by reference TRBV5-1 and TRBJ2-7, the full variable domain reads KAGVTQTPRYLIKTRGQQVTLSCSPISGHRSVSWYQQTPGQGLQFLFEYFSETQRNKGNFPGRFSGRQFSNSRSEMNVSTLELGDSALYLCASSSTGADLYEQYFGPGTRLTVT.

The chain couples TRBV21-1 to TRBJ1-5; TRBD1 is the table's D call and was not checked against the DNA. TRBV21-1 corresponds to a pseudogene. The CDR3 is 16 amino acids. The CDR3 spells CASSTSGQKSRQPQHF. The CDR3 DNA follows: TGTGCCAGCAGCACATCGGGACAAAAGTCCAGGCAGCCCCAGCATTTT.

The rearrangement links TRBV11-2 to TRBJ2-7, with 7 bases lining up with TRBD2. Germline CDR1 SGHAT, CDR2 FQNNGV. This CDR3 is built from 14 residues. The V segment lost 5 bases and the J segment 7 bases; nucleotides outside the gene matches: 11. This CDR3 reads CASSTQGGLGEQYF. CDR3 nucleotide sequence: TGTGCCAGCAGCACTCAGGGAGGGTTGGGTGAGCAGTACTTC.

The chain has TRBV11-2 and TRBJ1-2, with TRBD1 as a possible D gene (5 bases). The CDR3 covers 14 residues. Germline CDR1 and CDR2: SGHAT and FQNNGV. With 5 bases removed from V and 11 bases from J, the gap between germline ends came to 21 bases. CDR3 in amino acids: CASSGLRGSRPYTF. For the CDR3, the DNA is TGTGCCAGCAGCGGATTGAGGGGAAGCAGGCCTTACACCTTC. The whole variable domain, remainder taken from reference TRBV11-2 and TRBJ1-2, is EAGVAQSPRYKIIEKRQSVAFWCNPISGHATLYWYQQILGQGPKLLIQFQNNGVVDDSQLPKDRFSAERLKGVDSTLKIQPAKLEDSAVYLCASSGLRGSRPYTFGSGTRLTVV.

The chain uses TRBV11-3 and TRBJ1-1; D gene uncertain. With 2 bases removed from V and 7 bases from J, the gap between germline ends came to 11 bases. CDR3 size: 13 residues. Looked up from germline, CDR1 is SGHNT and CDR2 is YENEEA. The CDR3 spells CASSLRSEGEAFF. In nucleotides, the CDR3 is TGTGCCAGCAGCTTACGGTCTGAGGGTGAAGCTTTCTTT.

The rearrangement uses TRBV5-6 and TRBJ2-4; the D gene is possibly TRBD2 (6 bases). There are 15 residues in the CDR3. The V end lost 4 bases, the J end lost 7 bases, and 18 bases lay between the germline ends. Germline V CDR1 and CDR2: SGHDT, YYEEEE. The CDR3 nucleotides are TGTGCCAGCAGCGGGGGGACCCGTCCGGGGAACATTCAGTACTTC. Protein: CASSGGTRPGNIQYF.

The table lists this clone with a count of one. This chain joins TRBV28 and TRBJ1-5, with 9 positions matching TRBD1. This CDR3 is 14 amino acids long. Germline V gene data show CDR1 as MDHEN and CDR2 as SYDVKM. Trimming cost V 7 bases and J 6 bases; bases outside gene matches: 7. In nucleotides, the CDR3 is TGTGCCAGCAACGTGGACAGGGGTAGTCAGCCCCAGCATTTT. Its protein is CASNVDRGSQPQHF.

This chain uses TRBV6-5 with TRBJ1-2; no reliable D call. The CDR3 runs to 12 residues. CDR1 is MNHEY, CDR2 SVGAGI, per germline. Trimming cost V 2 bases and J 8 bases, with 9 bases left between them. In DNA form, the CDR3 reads TGTGCCAGCAGTTACCACGGGGAGGGCTACACCTTC. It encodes CASSYHGEGYTF.

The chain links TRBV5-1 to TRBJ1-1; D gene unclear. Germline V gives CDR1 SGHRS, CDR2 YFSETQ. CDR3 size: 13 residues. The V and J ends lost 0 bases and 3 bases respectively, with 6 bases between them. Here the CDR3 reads CASSLVRDTEAFF. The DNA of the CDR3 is TGCGCCAGCAGCTTGGTTCGGGACACTGAAGCTTTCTTT.

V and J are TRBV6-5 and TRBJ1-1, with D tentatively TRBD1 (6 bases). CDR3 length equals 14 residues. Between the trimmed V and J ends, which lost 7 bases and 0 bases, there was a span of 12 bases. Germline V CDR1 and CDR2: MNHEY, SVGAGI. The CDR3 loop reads CASNLRGVNTEAFF. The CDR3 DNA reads TGTGCCAGCAACTTGAGGGGGGTGAACACTGAAGCTTTCTTT.

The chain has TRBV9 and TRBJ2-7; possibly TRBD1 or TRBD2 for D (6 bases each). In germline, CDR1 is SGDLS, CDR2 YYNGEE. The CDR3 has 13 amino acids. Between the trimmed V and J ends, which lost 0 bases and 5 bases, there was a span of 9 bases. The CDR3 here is CASSVAGAHEQYF. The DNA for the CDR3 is TGTGCCAGCAGCGTAGCGGGGGCCCACGAGCAGTACTTC.

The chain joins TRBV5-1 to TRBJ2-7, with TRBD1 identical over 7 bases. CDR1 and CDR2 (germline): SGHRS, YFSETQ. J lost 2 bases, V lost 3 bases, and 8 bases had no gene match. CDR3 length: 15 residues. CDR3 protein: CASSSLTGSAYEQYF. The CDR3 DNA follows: TGCGCCAGCAGCTCCTTGACAGGGTCAGCCTACGAGCAGTACTTC.

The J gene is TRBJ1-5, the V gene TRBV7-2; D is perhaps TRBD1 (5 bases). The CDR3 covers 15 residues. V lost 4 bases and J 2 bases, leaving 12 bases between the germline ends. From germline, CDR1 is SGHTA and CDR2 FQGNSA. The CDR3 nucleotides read TGTGCCAGCAGCTCCACAGGAGGGGGCAATCAGCCCCAGCATTTT. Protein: CASSSTGGGNQPQHF.

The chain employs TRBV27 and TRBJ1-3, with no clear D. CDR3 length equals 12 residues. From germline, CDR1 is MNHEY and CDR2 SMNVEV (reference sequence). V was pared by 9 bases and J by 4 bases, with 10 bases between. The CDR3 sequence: CASGWLGNTIYF. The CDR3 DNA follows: TGTGCCAGTGGTTGGTTGGGAAACACCATATATTTT.

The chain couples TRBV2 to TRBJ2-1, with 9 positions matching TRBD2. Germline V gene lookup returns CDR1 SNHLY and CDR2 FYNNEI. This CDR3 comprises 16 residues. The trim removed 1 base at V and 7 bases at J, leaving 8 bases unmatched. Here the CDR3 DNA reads TGTGCCAGCAGTGAAGGATGGCGGGGGGGCCGAAATGAGCAGTTCTTC. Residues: CASSEGWRGGRNEQFF.

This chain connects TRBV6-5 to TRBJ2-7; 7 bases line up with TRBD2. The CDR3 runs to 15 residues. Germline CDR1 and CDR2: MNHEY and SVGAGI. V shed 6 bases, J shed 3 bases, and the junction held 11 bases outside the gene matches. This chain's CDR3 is CASSLTAGNFYEQYF. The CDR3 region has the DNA TGTGCCAGCAGCCTCACAGCGGGGAATTTCTACGAGCAGTACTTC.

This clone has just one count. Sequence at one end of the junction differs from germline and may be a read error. The CDR3 region has the DNA TGTGCTAGTGGGTTGGGGGCAGGGTCCGCCGGGGAGCTGTTTTTT. Protein: CASGLGAGSAGELFF. This chain joins TRBV12-5 and TRBJ2-2, with TRBD1 as a possible D gene (6 bases). Germline CDR1 reads LGHNT; CDR2 reads FRNRAP. The CDR3 is 15 amino acids.

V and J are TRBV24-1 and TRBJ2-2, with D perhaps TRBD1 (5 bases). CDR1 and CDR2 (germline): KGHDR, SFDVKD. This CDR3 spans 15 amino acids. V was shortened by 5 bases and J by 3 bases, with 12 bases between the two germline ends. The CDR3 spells CATSGPRTHTGELFF. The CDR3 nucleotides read TGTGCCACCAGTGGCCCGCGGACACACACCGGGGAGCTGTTTTTT.

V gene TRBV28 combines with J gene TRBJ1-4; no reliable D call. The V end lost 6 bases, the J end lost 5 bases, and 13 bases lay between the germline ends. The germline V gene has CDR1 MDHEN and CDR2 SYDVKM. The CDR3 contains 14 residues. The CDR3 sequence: CASRVSLVNEKLFF. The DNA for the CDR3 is TGTGCCAGCAGAGTGTCGCTCGTAAATGAAAAACTGTTTTTT. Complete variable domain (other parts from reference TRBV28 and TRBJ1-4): DVKVTQSSRYLVKRTGEKVFLECVQDMDHENMFWYRQDPGLGLRLIYFSYDVKMKEKGDIPEGYSVSREKKERFSLILESASTNQTSMYLCASRVSLVNEKLFFGSGTQLSVL.

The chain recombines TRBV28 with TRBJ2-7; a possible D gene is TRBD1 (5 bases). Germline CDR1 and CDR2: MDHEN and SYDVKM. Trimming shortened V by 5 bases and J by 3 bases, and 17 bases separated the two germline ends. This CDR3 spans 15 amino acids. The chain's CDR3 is CASSRGRALRYEQYF. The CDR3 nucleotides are TGTGCCAGCAGTCGCGGCAGGGCCCTACGCTACGAGCAGTACTTC.